Below, 2 T cell receptor beta chains from the same sample are listed, as sequenced in a study of shared clonotypes between healthy human individuals. Repertoires were generated with immunoSEQ multiplex PCR, while TCRdb's copy carries only in-frame clones and drops some. The sample consists of approximately 2,000,000 clones, roughly 90% of them appearing once. Sequencing was carried out using naive CD4+ T cells from PBMCs. Subset here: CD45RA+ positively selected. These receptors were obtained from a man between 18 and 29 years old in good health. Some clones in this sample may be carry-over from other donors' samples.

The chain recombines TRBV14 with TRBJ2-7; maybe TRBD1 (5 bases). CDR3 length: 15 amino acids. Germline V lookup: CDR1 SGHDN, CDR2 FVKESK. Deletions cut 1 base from V and 7 bases from J, with 17 bases between. The CDR3 loop reads CASSQAPRTRTEQYF. The CDR3 nucleotides read TGTGCCAGCAGCCAAGCCCCCCGCACCCGGACAGAGCAGTACTTC.

V gene TRBV30 combines with J gene TRBJ1-4; D uncertain. V shed 7 bases and J shed 7 bases, with 10 bases lying between them. The germline V gene has CDR1 GTSNPN and CDR2 SVGIG (reference sequence). CDR3 size: 11 residues. The chain's CDR3 is CAFESGEKLFF. In DNA form, the CDR3 reads TGTGCCTTTGAAAGTGGTGAAAAACTGTTTTTT.